This T cell receptor (beta chain) was identified in a study of graft-versus-host responses after intestinal transplantation (TCRdb year 2021). The study in broad terms: The transplants that recipients got were multivisceral, liver-intestinal, or isolated intestinal. Anti-thymocyte globulin induction was given to all recipients, followed by maintenance tacrolimus and steroids for about 3 years. After intestinal transplantation, graft-versus-host and host-versus-graft alloreactive T cell clones in the graft, circulation and bone marrow were tracked using bulk TCR-beta CDR3 sequencing. To identify alloreactive clones, pre-transplant mixed lymphocyte reaction products were sequenced and then compared with unstimulated pre-transplant donor and recipient T cells. The cohort enrolled 20 to 30 intestinal transplant recipients, one of whom was a retransplant, and a few patients without pretransplant specimens were excluded. Donor T cell macrochimerism was defined as a peak of at least 4% donor T cells among recipient peripheral blood mononuclear cells. Rather than being sequenced by the commercial service, samples from a few later patients were sequenced in-house on an Illumina MiSeq and processed with MiXCR.

The time point label corresponds to: cells obtained before transplantation from donor or recipient. CD3+CD4+ and CD3+CD8+ populations were FACS-sorted from unstimulated pre-transplant donor and recipient cells taken from spleen or lymph nodes. The junction shows trimming of 4 bases on V and 8 bases on J, plus 14 bases between the germline ends. For CDR1 and CDR2, the germline V gene lists SGHDN and FVKESK. Reading from cysteine to phenylalanine, the CDR3 counts 13 amino acids. Only CDR3 DNA remains: 39 bases, in frame from the first base. This clone was observed once. No antigen is known for it. The input lacks base qualities; no much larger clone sits a single base away. The library relied on the immunoSEQ multiplex PCR assay. For most patients, genomic DNA was isolated with the Qiagen DNeasy Blood and Tissue Kit and sent frozen to Adaptive Biotechnologies for TCR sequencing. High-throughput TCR-beta CDR3 sequencing of genomic DNA from most patients was performed by Adaptive Biotechnologies. The published analysis was carried out like this. TCR sequencing data were retrieved from Adaptive's ImmunoSEQ software for roughly 20 patients, whereas three other patients were processed with MiXCR and VDJtools. To correct CD4 versus CD8 sorting errors, sequences present in both subsets at a frequency ratio below 5:1 were removed. CDR3 nucleotide sequences shared by donor and recipient were removed because the origin of these sequences could not be assigned. To count as alloreactive, a clone needed at least 2-fold expansion over unstimulated cells and a minimum CFSE-low frequency of 0.002% (template counts) or 0.001% (read counts). Clones were considered mappable if detected in sequenced pre-transplant spleen, lymph node, or MLR CFSE-low populations of the donor or recipient. Cumulative frequency of alloreactive clones was calculated as a percentage of all sequences weighted by copy number. In TCRdb, the immuneACCESS table is reduced to in-frame sequences with V and J assigned. These tables do not hold every clone; where another copy was compared, an unresolved V gene accounts for under half, and the others remain unexplained. V and J calls and clone size are as listed in that table; D and trimming were resolved from the DNA. The sample profile shows 85,000 to 100,000 clones; about nine tenths of them were found once. The ten largest make up around 0.1% of the sample.

What the research found in general, with its limitations: In patients with donor T cell macrochimerism, the allografts had high GvH to HvG T cell clonal ratios. The conclusions were limited by the relatively low number and heterogeneity of the intestinal transplant patients. Peak levels of circulating GvH clones were associated with declines in HvG clones early after transplant. GvH clones turned up in recipient bone marrow, with some appearing earlier in ileal mucosa or blood, a pattern consistent with an intestinal mucosal origin.

Sequenced here: unstimulated CD4+ T cells sorted from spleen or lymph node cells, sampled before intestinal transplant. This clonotype was obtained from a human donor who received an intestinal transplant. The sequence is built from TRBV14 and TRBJ1-2, with the D gene not confidently named. The nucleotide sequence is TGTGCCAGCAGCCCCTCGAGCGCGGCGGGCTACACCTTC. It translates as CASSPSSAAGYTF.